The entry that follows covers one T cell receptor beta chain sequence. The target antigen is unknown. This sample stems from a study of CXCR3-negative and CXCR3-positive naive CD8 T cells. Whole-study findings and limits: Both of the naive subsets showed about the same high diversity, but memory CD8+ cells had much less. In CXCR3-positive naive cells, the TRB CDR3s were more hydrophobic than in CXCR3-negative naive cells.

The method, 5' RACE with UMI labels, was used to prepare the TRB cDNA libraries. TCRdb reprocessed the 5' RACE reads; each CDR3 protein has one entry and no DNA is given. Its table lists around 4,700 distinct CDR3 sequences. Germline CDR1 and CDR2: SQVTM and ANQGSEA. The CDR3 runs 12 residues. Sorts performed in triplicate captured 300,000 cells each from every CD8+ T cell subset. The source of this sequence is a human donor in good health. Some clones in this sample may be carry-over from other donors' samples. Sequenced: naive CXCR3+ CD8+ T cells from blood. Regarding subset: CD45RO-CCR7+CD27+CD95- naive CD8+ T cells expressing CXCR3 (TNR3+). The rearrangement uses TRBV29-1 and TRBJ2-1. The CDR3 loop is CSVGSSYNEQFF.